This T cell receptor (beta chain) comes out of a study of CD8+CD57+ T cells in acquired aplastic anemia. For CDR3 and TCR beta VDJ profiling, genomic DNA was the template used. TCRdb fed the reads into MiXCR, producing one record per CDR3 protein. The sample records around 220,000 distinct CDR3 sequences, roughly 53% being singletons. After removal of 5 bases from V and 3 bases from J, the junction contained 6 bases not matched to a gene. CDR1 is SGHTA, CDR2 FQGTGA, per germline. This CDR3 has 15 amino acids. Whoever was chosen for sequencing had shown CD8+CD57+ cell expansion by flow cytometry. The patients all had a severe acquired aplastic anemia diagnosis.

The sequence was collected from a human donor with aplastic anemia. The chain has TRBV7-3 and TRBJ1-4, with TRBD1 identical over 7 bases. Sequences were obtained from sorted CD4+, CD8+, or CD8+CD57+ T cells (not recorded which) from PBMCs. The CDR3 nucleotides read TGTGCCAGCAGCCTCGACAGGGCAGCTAATGAAAAACTGTTTTTT. Translation gives CASSLDRAANEKLFF.